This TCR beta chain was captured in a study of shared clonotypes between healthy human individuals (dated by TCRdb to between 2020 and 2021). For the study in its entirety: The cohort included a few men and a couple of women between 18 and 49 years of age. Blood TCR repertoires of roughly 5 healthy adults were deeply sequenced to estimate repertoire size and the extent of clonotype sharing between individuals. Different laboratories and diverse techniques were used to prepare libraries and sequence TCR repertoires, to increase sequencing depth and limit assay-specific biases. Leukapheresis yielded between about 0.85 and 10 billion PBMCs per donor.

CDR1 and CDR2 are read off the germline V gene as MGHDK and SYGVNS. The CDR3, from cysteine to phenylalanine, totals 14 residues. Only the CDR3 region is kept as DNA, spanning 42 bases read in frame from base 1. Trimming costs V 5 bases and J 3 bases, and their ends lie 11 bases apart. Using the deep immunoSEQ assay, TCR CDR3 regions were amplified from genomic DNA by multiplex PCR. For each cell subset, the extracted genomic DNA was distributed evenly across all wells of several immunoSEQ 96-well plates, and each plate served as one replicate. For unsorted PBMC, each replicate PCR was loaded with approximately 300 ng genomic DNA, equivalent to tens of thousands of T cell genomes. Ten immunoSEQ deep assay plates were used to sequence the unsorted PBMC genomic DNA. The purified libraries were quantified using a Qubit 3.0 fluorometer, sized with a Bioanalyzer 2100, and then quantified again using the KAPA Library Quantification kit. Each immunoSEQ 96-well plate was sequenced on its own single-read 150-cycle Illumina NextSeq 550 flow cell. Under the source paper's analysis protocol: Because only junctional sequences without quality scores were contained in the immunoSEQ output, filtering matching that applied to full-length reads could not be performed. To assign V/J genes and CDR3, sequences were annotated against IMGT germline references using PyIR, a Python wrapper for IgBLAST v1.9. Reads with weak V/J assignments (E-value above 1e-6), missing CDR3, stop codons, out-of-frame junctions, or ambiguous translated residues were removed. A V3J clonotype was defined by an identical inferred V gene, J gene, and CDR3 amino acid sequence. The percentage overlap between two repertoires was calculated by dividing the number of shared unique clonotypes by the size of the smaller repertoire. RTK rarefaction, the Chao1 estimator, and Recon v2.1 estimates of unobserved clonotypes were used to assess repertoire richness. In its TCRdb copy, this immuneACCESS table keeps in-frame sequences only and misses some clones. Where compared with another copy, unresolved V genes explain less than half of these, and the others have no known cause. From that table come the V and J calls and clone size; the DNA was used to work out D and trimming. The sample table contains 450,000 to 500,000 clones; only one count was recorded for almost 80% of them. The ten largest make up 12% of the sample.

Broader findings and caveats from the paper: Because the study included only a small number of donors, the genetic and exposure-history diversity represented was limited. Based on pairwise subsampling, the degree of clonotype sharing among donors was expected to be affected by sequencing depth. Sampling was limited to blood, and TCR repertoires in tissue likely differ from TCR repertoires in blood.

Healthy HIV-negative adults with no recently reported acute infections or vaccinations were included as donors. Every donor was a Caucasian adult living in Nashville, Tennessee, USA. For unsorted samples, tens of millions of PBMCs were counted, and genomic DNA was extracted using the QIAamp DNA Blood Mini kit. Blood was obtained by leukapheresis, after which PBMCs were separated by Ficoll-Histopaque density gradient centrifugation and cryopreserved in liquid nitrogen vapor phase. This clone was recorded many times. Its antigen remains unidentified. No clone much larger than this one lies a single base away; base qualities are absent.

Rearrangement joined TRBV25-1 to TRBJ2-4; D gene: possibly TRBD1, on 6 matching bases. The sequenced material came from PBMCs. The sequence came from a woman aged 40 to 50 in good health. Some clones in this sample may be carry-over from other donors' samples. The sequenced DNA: TGTGCCAGCAGTCGGCAGGGGAGCAAAAACATTCAGTACTTC. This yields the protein CASSRQGSKNIQYF.